Shown below are 10 T cell receptor beta chains from a single sample sequenced in a study of preoperative IRX-2 immunotherapy in early breast cancer (dated by TCRdb to between 2018 and 2021). The intended sense of this specimen's treatment or condition label: preoperative locoregional IRX-2 cytokine immunotherapy. Libraries were made using the immunoSEQ multiplex PCR assay. TCRdb carries this immuneACCESS record with in-frame sequences only. Its versions omit some clonotypes, under half of them owing to an unresolved V gene in the studies checked, with the rest unexplained. The table for this sample lists roughly 42,000 clones; approximately 77% of them were counted only once. Roughly 1.2% of the sample lies in the top ten. Sequenced here: tumor tissue, sampled after IRX-2 immunotherapy. These receptors came from a human donor with breast cancer.

The chain combines TRBV19 with TRBJ1-6, with 7 bases aligning to TRBD1. The V segment lost 9 bases and the J segment 9 bases; nucleotides outside the gene matches: 5. Germline CDR1 LNHDA, CDR2 SQIVND (reference sequence). The CDR3 runs to 12 residues. The CDR3 sequence: CASQGGFSPLHF. In DNA, the CDR3 is TGTGCCAGCCAGGGGGGATTTTCACCCCTCCACTTT.

The rearrangement uses TRBV15 and TRBJ1-5; D possibly corresponds to TRBD1 (5 bases). Trimming shortened V by 5 bases and J by 9 bases, and 17 bases separated the two germline ends. The CDR3 extends over 14 amino acids. Germline assignment: CDR1 LNHNV and CDR2 YYDKDF (reference sequence). The DNA for the CDR3 is TGTGCCACCAGCCCCTCGGCCGGCGGGGCGCCCCAGCATTTT. It codes for CATSPSAGGAPQHF.

This rearrangement joins TRBV11-3 to TRBJ2-2, with 8 bases identical to TRBD2. Germline CDR1 reads SGHNT; CDR2 reads YENEEA. Trimming took 5 bases from V and 4 from J; bases not matched to a gene: 6. CDR3 size: 15 residues. The CDR3 DNA follows: TGTGCCAGCAGCCCCGGGGGGGCCACCACCGGGGAGCTGTTTTTT. It is translated as CASSPGGATTGELFF.

This chain joins TRBV7-6 and TRBJ1-1, with D possibly TRBD1 on 6 matching bases. Per the germline V gene, CDR1 is SGHVS and CDR2 is FNYEAQ. Trimming removed 4 bases at V and 1 base at J, with 13 bases between. CDR3 length: 15 amino acids. In DNA form, the CDR3 reads TGTGCCAGCAGCTCTACAGGGAAATGGAACACTGAAGCTTTCTTT. Translating gives CASSSTGKWNTEAFF.

The V gene is TRBV5-1, the J gene TRBJ1-1, with a weak D call TRBD1 (6 bases). From germline, CDR1 is SGHRS and CDR2 YFSETQ. The V end lost 7 bases, the J end lost 5 bases, and 21 bases lay between the germline ends. This CDR3 has 15 amino acids. In DNA, the CDR3 is TGCGCCAGCCGATCTCAGACAGGCGAATGGACTGAAGCTTTCTTT. This sequence encodes CASRSQTGEWTEAFF.

J is TRBJ2-7 and V is TRBV18, with no clear D. The CDR3 totals 13 residues. V was clipped by 6 bases and J by 6 bases, with 15 bases between them. Per the germline V gene, CDR1 is KGHSH and CDR2 is LQKENI. CDR3 nucleotide sequence: TGTGCCAGCTCCCCTTTGCCCCACGGCGAGCAGTACTTC. Translating it yields CASSPLPHGEQYF.

J is TRBJ2-5 and V is TRBV7-7; perhaps TRBD2 as D (5 bases). The V gene's germline CDR1 is SSHAT and CDR2 FNYEAQ (reference sequence). CDR3 length: 14 residues. Deletions cut 1 base from V and 3 bases from J, with 9 bases between. The CDR3 DNA reads TGTGCCAGCAGCTTAGTGTCCGGGGAAGAGACCCAGTACTTC. Translating gives CASSLVSGEETQYF.

V gene TRBV28 combines with J gene TRBJ1-5; D is possibly TRBD1 (6 bases). This CDR3 is 14 amino acids long. Germline CDR1 and CDR2: MDHEN and SYDVKM. The V and J ends lost 1 base and 6 bases respectively, with 10 bases between them. The CDR3 DNA reads TGTGCCAGCAGTTTATTGGGGGGCAGTCAGCCCCAGCATTTT. Residues: CASSLLGGSQPQHF.

The V and J genes are TRBV6-8 and TRBJ1-1; possible D gene TRBD1, 6 bases. The CDR3 length is 13 residues. Germline V lookup: CDR1 MNHGY, CDR2 SAAAGT. V shed 4 bases and J shed 5 bases, with 11 bases lying between them. This chain's CDR3 is CASSWGAGTEAFF. As DNA, the CDR3 is TGTGCCAGCAGTTGGGGGGCCGGGACTGAAGCTTTCTTT.

The rearrangement links TRBV6-8 to TRBJ1-4; 8 bases are shared with TRBD1. Trimming at V came to 5 bases and at J to 9 bases, leaving 8 bases not matched to a gene. The length of the CDR3 is 14 residues. CDR1 and CDR2 (germline): MNHGY, SAAAGT. CDR3 bases: TGTGCCAGCAGTGACGTACAGGGGGTTCAAAAACTGTTTTTT. Translated: CASSDVQGVQKLFF.